The 11 T cell receptor beta chains reported below all come from one sample, sequenced in a study of cytomegalovirus exposure and HLA in healthy donors. In the PCR, 60 Vbeta and 13 Jbeta primers were used. Produced via immunoSEQ multiplex PCR; TCRdb's table is partial and in-frame only. This repertoire shows some 95,000 clones, around 73% found once; its top ten account for approximately 1.1%. Sequencing was done on a sample of PBMCs. These receptors came from a female donor in good health and CMV-seronegative.

The chain is built from TRBV6-5 and TRBJ1-2; 7 bases are shared with TRBD1. Germline CDR1 reads MNHEY; CDR2 reads SVGAGI. The junction had 7 bases not matched to a gene; V was cut back by 5 bases and J by 7 bases. The CDR3 has 13 residues. The DNA for the CDR3 is TGTGCCAGCAGTAGACAGGGTTTACGTGGCTACACCTTC. This gives the protein CASSRQGLRGYTF.

The chain couples TRBV30 to TRBJ2-3; TRBD2 agrees at 8 bases. The CDR3 loop spans 15 amino acids. V trimming: 2 bases; J trimming: 2 bases; junction bases outside the gene matches: 6. Germline V gives CDR1 GTSNPN, CDR2 SVGIG (reference sequence). CDR3 residues: CAWSMGLDYTDTQYF. The CDR3 DNA reads TGTGCCTGGAGTATGGGACTAGATTACACAGATACGCAGTATTTT.

J is TRBJ2-2 and V is TRBV25-1, with D perhaps matching TRBD2 (6 bases). V lost 8 bases and J lost 6, with 25 bases in between. The CDR3 is 17 amino acids. In germline, CDR1 is MGHDK, CDR2 SYGVNS. CDR3: CASSGKLLAPRPGELFF. DNA for the CDR3: TGTGCCAGCTCAGGGAAGTTACTAGCCCCCCGTCCCGGGGAGCTGTTTTTT.

The genes are TRBV28 and TRBJ2-3; 8 bases align to TRBD2. This CDR3 region has 19 residues. Germline loops: CDR1 MDHEN, CDR2 SYDVKM. The trim removed 7 bases at V and 2 bases at J, leaving 20 bases unmatched. The CDR3 coding sequence is TGTGCCAGCACCAGATTAGGGCGGGAGGTGTGGGGATCCACAGATACGCAGTATTTT. Residues: CASTRLGREVWGSTDTQYF.

CDR3 coding DNA: TGTGCCAGCAGCAAAGAGTCACAGGGAGTTTATGGCTACACCTTC. This translates into CASSKESQGVYGYTF. This chain connects TRBV21-1 to TRBJ1-2; the table calls TRBD1, which could not be checked here. TRBV21-1 is a pseudogene. The CDR3 consists of 15 residues.

The chain recombines TRBV19 with TRBJ1-4; D unclear. The ends were cut back, 7 bases at V and 4 bases at J, with 10 bases in the middle. Germline CDR1 and CDR2: LNHDA and SQIVND (reference sequence). This CDR3 spans 13 amino acids. The CDR3 nucleotides read TGTGCCAGTAACGGAGGGTATAATGAAAAACTGTTTTTT. Translation gives CASNGGYNEKLFF. The full variable domain, with the rest looked up from reference TRBV19 and TRBJ1-4, is DGGITQSPKYLFRKEGQNVTLSCEQNLNHDAMYWYRQDPGQGLRLIYYSQIVNDFQKGDIAEGYSVSREKKESFPLTVTSAQKNPTAFYLCASNGGYNEKLFFGSGTQLSVL.

The chain links TRBV19 to TRBJ1-2; D remains ambiguous. From germline, CDR1 is LNHDA and CDR2 SQIVND (reference sequence). V lost 3 bases to trimming and J lost 3 bases, with 11 bases between them. The CDR3 runs 14 residues. As DNA, the CDR3 is TGTGCCAGTAGTATTGTGGGGAGGGACTATGGCTACACCTTC. It specifies CASSIVGRDYGYTF.

The chain carries TRBV6-1 and TRBJ1-1, with D unresolved. With 5 bases removed from V and 6 bases from J, the gap between germline ends came to 13 bases. The CDR3 extends over 13 amino acids. Germline V gives CDR1 MNHNS, CDR2 SASEGT. CDR3 nucleotide sequence: TGTGCCAGCAGTAAGCACTTAGTACCTGAAGCTTTCTTT. It encodes CASSKHLVPEAFF.

This chain connects TRBV28 to TRBJ2-1; TRBD2 matches at 9 bases. Trimming took 6 bases from V and 7 from J; bases not matched to a gene: 4. CDR1 MDHEN and CDR2 SYDVKM come from the germline V gene. CDR3 length: 13 amino acids. CDR3 DNA: TGTGCCAGCAGCTCGACTAGCGGAAATGAGCAGTTCTTC. It is translated as CASSSTSGNEQFF.

The V and J genes are TRBV9 and TRBJ1-3; D perhaps matches TRBD1 (5 bases). The V gene lost 3 bases and the J gene lost 2 bases, with 12 bases spanning the gap. The CDR3 contains 15 residues. Germline loops: CDR1 SGDLS, CDR2 YYNGEE. CDR3 loop: CASSGPGTTGNTIYF. The CDR3 bases are TGTGCCAGCAGCGGACCCGGGACTACTGGAAACACCATATATTTT.

This clone was found a few times. The V call is TRBV28, the J call TRBJ2-7; 7 nucleotides line up with TRBD2. CDR1 and CDR2 from the germline V gene are MDHEN and SYDVKM. With V trimmed by 3 bases and J by 3 bases, 5 bases remained unmatched. The CDR3 consists of 14 residues. The CDR3 DNA sequence: TGTGCCAGCAGTTTCCGCGGCGGGAGCTACGAGCAGTACTTC. Protein product: CASSFRGGSYEQYF.